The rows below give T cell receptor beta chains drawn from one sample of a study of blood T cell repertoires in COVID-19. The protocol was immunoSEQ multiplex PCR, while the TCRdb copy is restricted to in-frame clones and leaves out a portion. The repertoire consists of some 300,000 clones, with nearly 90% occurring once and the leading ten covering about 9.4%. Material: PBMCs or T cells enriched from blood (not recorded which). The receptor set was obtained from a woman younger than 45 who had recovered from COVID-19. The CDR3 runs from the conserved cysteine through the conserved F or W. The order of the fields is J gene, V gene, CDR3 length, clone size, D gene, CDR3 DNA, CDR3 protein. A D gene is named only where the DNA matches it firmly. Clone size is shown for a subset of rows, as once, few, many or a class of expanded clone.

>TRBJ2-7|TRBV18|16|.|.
TGTGCCAGCTCACCAACGGTCCAACAGGGACCCTACGAGCAGTACTTC
CASSPTVQQGPYEQYF
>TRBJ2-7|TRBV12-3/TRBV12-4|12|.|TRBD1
TGTGCCACCGGGACAGGGGTATACGAGCAGTACTTC
CATGTGVYEQYF
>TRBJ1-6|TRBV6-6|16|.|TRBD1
TGTGCCAGCAGTTACTCGAGGGACAGACAATCCGACACCCTCCACTTT
CASSYSRDRQSDTLHF
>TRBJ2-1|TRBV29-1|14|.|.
TGCAGCGTTGGGGCACTCCTCTCCTACAATGAGCAGTTCTTC
CSVGALLSYNEQFF
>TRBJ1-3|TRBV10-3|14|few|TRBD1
TGTGCCATCCGACAGGGGGCGGAAGGAAACACCATATATTTT
CAIRQGAEGNTIYF
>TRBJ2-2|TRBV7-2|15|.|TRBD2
TGTGCCAGCAGCCGCCGGCGGGGGGCGGGCGGGGAGCTGTTTTTT
CASSRRRGAGGELFF
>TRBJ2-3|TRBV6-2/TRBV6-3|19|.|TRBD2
TGTGCCAGCAGTTACTACCCCGAACTAGCGGGAGGGTCCACAGATACGCAGTATTTT
CASSYYPELAGGSTDTQYF
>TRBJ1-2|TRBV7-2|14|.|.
TGTGCCAGCAGCTTAGGGGCAGGGGTGGGAGGCTACACCTTC
CASSLGAGVGGYTF
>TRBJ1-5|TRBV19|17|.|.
TGTGCCAGTAGACCCTACTTCCGGGACACCAGCAATCAGCCCCAGCATTTT
CASRPYFRDTSNQPQHF
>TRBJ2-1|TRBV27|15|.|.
TGTGCCAGCAGTTTATCGACCCTCGGCAGGGTTGGGTTGTTCTTC
CASSLSTLGRVGLFF